The text below deals with one T cell receptor (beta chain). Germline values: CDR1 MDHEN, CDR2 SYDVKM. Trimming stripped 2 bases from V and 4 bases from J, with 12 bases between. This CDR3 comprises 15 residues. These data come from a study of blood T cell repertoires in COVID-19. The overall study: The origin of the acute and convalescent COVID-19 samples was the United States, Italy and Spain. From T cells, B-cell-depleted T cells, or PBMCs came the material, which was cDNA or gDNA.

In the original processing: The assay estimated nucleated cells by amplifying reference gene primers. The method was immunoSEQ multiplex PCR; TCRdb's version includes in-frame clones alone and lacks a portion of them. Clone size and the V and J calls come from that table; the DNA yielded D and trimming. The table has about 110,000 clones, about 80% seen once. The receptor's source is a woman between 70 and 85 years old with acute or convalescent COVID-19. The rearrangement uses TRBV28 and TRBJ2-1, with D perhaps matching TRBD1 (5 bases). Sequenced: peripheral blood. The CDR3 here is CASSLPRAGYNEQFF. CDR3 DNA: TGTGCCAGCAGTTTACCCCGGGCAGGGTACAATGAGCAGTTCTTC.